This T cell receptor (beta chain) was sequenced during a study of blood T cell repertoires in COVID-19. Background on the study: The United States, Italy and Spain provided the acute and convalescent COVID-19 samples.

V dropped 0 bases and J dropped 0 bases, with 8 bases sitting between them. There are 15 residues in the CDR3. The germline V gene encodes CDR1 PRHDT and CDR2 FYEKMQ (reference sequence). Clones were read by immunoSEQ multiplex PCR, and TCRdb kept only the in-frame ones, dropping some. The table lists about 140,000 clones, roughly 86% of them singletons. Living in about two dozen US areas, the participants were between roughly 18 and 95 years of age. V gene TRBV13 combines with J gene TRBJ2-5; weak D call: TRBD1 (6 bases). Source material: PBMCs or T cells enriched from blood (not recorded which). The clonotype was recovered from a woman in her forties or fifties with acute COVID-19. Here the CDR3 DNA reads TGTGCCAGCAGCTTAGGTAGGGGGTACCAAGAGACCCAGTACTTC. Amino acid sequence: CASSLGRGYQETQYF.